The 4 T cell receptor beta chains below all came from one sample that was sequenced in a study of T cell responses to AZD1222 COVID-19 vaccine. Clones were read by immunoSEQ multiplex PCR, and TCRdb kept only the in-frame ones, dropping some. The sample lists about 150,000 clones, approximately 88% occurring once. The specimen was peripheral blood, collected on day 0 of MenACWY control vaccination. All receptors derive from an adult in good health.

The chain couples TRBV20-1 to TRBJ1-1, with a weak D call TRBD1 (6 bases). The CDR3 spans 11 residues. Trimming removed 5 bases from V and 10 bases from J, with 14 bases in between. Per germline, CDR1 DFQATT and CDR2 SNEGSKA (reference sequence). The CDR3 DNA follows: TGCAGTGCTCTCGGGACAATAGGAGCTTTCTTT. This codes for CSALGTIGAFF.

There are a few counts of this clone. Other DNA sequences in this specimen translate into the identical CDR3. The V call is TRBV7-2, the J call TRBJ2-7, with a possible D match to TRBD1 (6 bases). Between the trimmed V and J ends, which lost 4 bases and 4 bases, there was a span of 8 bases. Germline CDR1 and CDR2: SGHTA and FQGNSA. The CDR3 spans 12 residues. CDR3 nucleotides: TGTGCCAGCAGCTCACAGGGTTACGAGCAGTACTTC. The encoded protein is CASSSQGYEQYF.

This clone came up once. The chain joins TRBV5-1 to TRBJ1-4, with TRBD1 identical over 8 bases. Looked up from germline, CDR1 is SGHRS and CDR2 is YFSETQ. V dropped 1 base and J dropped 5; count of bases not matched to a gene: 4. This CDR3 has 15 amino acids. The CDR3 sequence: CASSLKDRVNEKLFF. CDR3 nucleotides: TGCGCCAGCAGCTTGAAGGACAGGGTCAATGAAAAACTGTTTTTT.

The chain recombines TRBV6-2 or TRBV6-3 with TRBJ2-2; 8 bases line up with TRBD1. CDR3 size: 16 residues. J gave up 3 bases and V 5 bases, and 8 bases lay outside the gene matches. Per the germline V gene, CDR1 is MNHEY and CDR2 is SVGEGT. In nucleotides, the CDR3 is TGTGCCAGCAGTGTCTTCAGGGGGCGCGACACCGGGGAGCTGTTTTTT. This sequence encodes CASSVFRGRDTGELFF.